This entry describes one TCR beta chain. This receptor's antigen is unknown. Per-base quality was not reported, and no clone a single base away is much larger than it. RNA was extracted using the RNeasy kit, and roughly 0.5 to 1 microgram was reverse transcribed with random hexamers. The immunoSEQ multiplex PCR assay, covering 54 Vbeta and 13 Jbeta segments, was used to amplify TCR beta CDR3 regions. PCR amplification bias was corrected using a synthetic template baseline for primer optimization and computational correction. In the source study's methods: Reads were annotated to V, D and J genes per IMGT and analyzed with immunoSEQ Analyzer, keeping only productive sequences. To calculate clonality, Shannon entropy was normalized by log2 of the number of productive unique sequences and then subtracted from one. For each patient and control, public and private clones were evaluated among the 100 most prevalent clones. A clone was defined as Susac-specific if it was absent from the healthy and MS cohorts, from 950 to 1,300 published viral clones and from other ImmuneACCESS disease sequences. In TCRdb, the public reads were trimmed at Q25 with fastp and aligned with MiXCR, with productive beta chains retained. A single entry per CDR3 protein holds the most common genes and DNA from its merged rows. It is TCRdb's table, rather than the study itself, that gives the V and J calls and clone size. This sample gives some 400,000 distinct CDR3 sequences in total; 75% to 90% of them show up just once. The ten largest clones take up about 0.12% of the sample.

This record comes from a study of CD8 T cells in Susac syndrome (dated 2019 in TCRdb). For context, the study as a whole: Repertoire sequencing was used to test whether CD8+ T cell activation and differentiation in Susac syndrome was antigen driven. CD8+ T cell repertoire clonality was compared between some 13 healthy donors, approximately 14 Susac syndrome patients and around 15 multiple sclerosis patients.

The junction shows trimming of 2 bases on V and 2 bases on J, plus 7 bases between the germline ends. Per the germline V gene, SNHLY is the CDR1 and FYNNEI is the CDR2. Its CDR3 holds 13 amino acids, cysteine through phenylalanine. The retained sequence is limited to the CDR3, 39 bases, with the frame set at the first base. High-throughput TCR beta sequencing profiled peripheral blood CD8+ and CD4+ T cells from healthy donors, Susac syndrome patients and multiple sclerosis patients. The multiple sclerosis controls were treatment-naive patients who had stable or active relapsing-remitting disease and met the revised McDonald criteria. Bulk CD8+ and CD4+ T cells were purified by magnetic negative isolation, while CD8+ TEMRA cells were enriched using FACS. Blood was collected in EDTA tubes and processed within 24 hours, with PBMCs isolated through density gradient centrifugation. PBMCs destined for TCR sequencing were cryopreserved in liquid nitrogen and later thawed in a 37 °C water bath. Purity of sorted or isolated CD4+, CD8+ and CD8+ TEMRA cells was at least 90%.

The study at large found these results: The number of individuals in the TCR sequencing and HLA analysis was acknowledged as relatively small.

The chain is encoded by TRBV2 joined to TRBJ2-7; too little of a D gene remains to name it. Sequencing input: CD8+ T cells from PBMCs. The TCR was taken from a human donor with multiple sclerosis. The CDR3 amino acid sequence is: CASSEYGPYEQYF. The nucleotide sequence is TGTGCCAGCAGTGAATACGGACCCTACGAGCAGTACTTC.